Included here is one T cell receptor beta chain sequence, with context. Its antigen target is currently unknown. No base quality values were provided; no much bigger clone lies one nucleotide off. These data belong to a study of cytomegalovirus exposure and HLA in healthy donors (TCRdb year 2017). A note on the overall study: According to an earlier analysis of several hundred of the donors, about 190 million T cells yielded roughly 110 million unique TCR beta sequences and about 280 Gb of sequence data. The number of donors typed differed by locus, with about 629-630 for A, B, C, DRB1 and DQB1, around 520 for DQA1, nearly 610 for DPA1, and some 440 for DPB1. A separate validation cohort of about 110 different subjects was used in addition to the 666-subject first cohort. Of the roughly 400 genotyped donors, 70% to 90% were placed in the genetic ancestry cluster associated with self-reported Caucasian donors. A later analysis re-examined previously published TCR beta repertoires from 610 or so donors and added high-resolution HLA genotyping to investigate patterns of TCR occurrence. To predict cytomegalovirus infection status, the study combined high-throughput TCR immunosequencing, statistical association of individual TCRs with disease status, and machine learning. All discovery cohort repertoires had been generated using a single sequencing platform. The later analysis used no new phenotypic data to find candidate immune exposures, relying instead on TCR beta sequences and their occurrence across donors. Using immunosequencing, the study profiled T cell repertoires from approximately 700 subjects and related those repertoires to cytomegalovirus serostatus. Donor age, sex, ethnicity and CMV serostatus were collected together with the repertoire data. An early release covering 500 to 750 HLA-typed donors comprised approximately 290 gigabases of sequencing data and around 85 million unique TCR sequences. Class I and class II HLA loci were covered by the typing at four-digit resolution. In a later genetic analysis, genome-wide SNP genotypes for about 55% of the 666 donors were used, and that subset was treated as a discovery cohort. An earlier analysis of more than 450 of the donors used high-throughput TCR beta sequencing to judge whether each TCR beta V gene segment behaved as functional or pseudogenic. Because of strong linkage in the cohort, roughly five DR-DQ haplotypes were treated as single units for association and clustering. The study was designed to test whether signatures of past pathogen exposure could be identified by cataloging public T cell receptors. Among some 410 genotyped donors of the cohort, an average of about 220,000 unique TCR beta nucleotide sequences was sequenced per donor, of which 15% to 20% were non-productive. Broader findings and caveats from the paper: Several of the top co-occurrence clusters appeared to be linked to parvovirus B19, influenza, CMV and Epstein-Barr virus, according to a later analysis. In the study, about 150 TCR beta chains were listed as associated with cytomegalovirus. When HLA alleles, especially DR and DQ, strongly co-occurred, attributing TCR associations to individual alleles was difficult. Because the 87-base-pair reads could not distinguish some IMGT-functional V segments, including TRBV6-2 and TRBV6-3, those segments were excluded. The presence/absence analyses assumed that sequencing depth was roughly uniform across donors, and that assumption may not be true. Specific HLA alleles were associated with over 15,000 TCR beta sequences at a false discovery rate of 0.05 in a later analysis. A further reported finding was that TCR beta sequences accurately predicted the HLA-A and HLA-B alleles for most subjects in the first cohort. In vitro tests confirmed that a few of the cytomegalovirus-associated TCR beta chains recognize cytomegalovirus antigens. According to a later analysis, most CMV-associated TCR beta chains appeared to be HLA-restricted, and the HLA associations seemed to be driven largely by CMV exposure. Because counts were too low, around 17 rarely observed V segments, including chromosome 9 orphons, were left out of the earlier analysis of about 620 of the donors. The classifier was reported to diagnose cytomegalovirus status with high specificity and sensitivity in both the original cohort and the validation cohort. Linkage disequilibrium might explain the correlated functional status among segregating V segments, but an unknown experimental factor could not be ruled out. HLA typing was unavailable for some donors at each locus, so association tests used only the typed subset. It was suggested by the authors that the approach could potentially be generalized to other disease states and immunological phenotypes. In a later analysis, the rate of TCR association differed among HLA loci, with DRB1 alleles having the most associated TCRs and HLA-C alleles having the fewest. Only TCR beta chains were sequenced in this cohort, and the absence of alpha or paired-chain data limited detectable features. While some public TCRs were present in many individuals, most TCR sequences turned up only very rarely across donors. According to a later genetic analysis, donors in an Asian-associated ancestry cluster had fewer N-insertions in productive TCRs than the approximately 700-donor mean. In an earlier analysis of roughly 500 of the donors, most TCR beta V segments appeared in productive rearrangements about 90% or about 30% of the time, broadly matching IMGT annotations. In a later analysis, HLA-associated TCR beta chains showed more clonal expansion and lower generation probabilities than non-associated chains that were equally common. The sequencing pipeline was judged likely to have produced a cluster of highly shared sequence variants as a technical artifact. In a later genetic analysis, a missense DCLRE1C variant was associated with V-gene and J-gene trimming of TCR beta chains, and the association was replicated in an independent cohort. For the cohort, immune exposure information was limited to CMV serostatus.

The cohort consisted of 666 healthy bone marrow donors. At the time of sampling, every cohort member was nominally healthy, though immune exposures that went unrecorded were likely present. The donor was CMV seropositive and belonged to the group of 250 to 300 seropositive cohort members. A peripheral blood sample was collected from each donor, and TCR beta sequencing was performed on peripheral blood mononuclear cells. Genomic DNA extraction from the blood cell samples was performed with the Qiagen DNeasy Blood Extraction Kit. The library was obtained by the immunoSEQ multiplex PCR assay. For the multiplex PCR, a mixture combining 60 forward primers for TCR Vbeta segments and 13 reverse primers for TCR Jbeta segments was used. The CDR3 region of rearranged TCR beta genes was amplified from genomic DNA with a multiplex PCR assay. On the Illumina HiSeq System, the amplified TCR beta libraries were sequenced as 87-base-pair reads. The study's own analysis went as follows. In a later analysis, roughly 80 million unique TCR beta chains were counted across the 690 or so repertoires, and roughly 9.9 million of these chains were shared by at least two donors. To remove PCR and sequencing errors, raw reads were error-corrected and collapsed into unique sequences using a nearest-neighbor algorithm that merged closely related sequences. To assign V, D and J gene segments, CDR3 sequences were aligned to IMGT reference sequences. Each retained sequence needed at least a six-nucleotide match to both a V gene segment and a J gene segment. Rearrangements were classified as productive when the CDR3 lacked stop codons and remained in frame with V and J, and all other rearrangements were classified as non-productive. CDR3 was defined by IMGT convention, running from the second conserved V-encoded cysteine to the conserved J-encoded phenylalanine. The earlier analysis of some 580 of the donors excluded any sequence lacking an unambiguous match to a single V gene segment. An earlier analysis of a few hundred of the donors called V segments functional above 56.7% productive rearrangements and segregating when the between-donor standard deviation exceeded 5%. A statistical classification framework was built for diagnosing cytomegalovirus status from the catalog of TCR beta chain sequences. V and J gene assignment, in a later analysis, came from comparing TCR nucleotide sequences with IMGT/GENE-DB human TR gene sequences. The TCRdist pipeline was used in a later analysis to assign CDR3 sequences and most-parsimonious VDJ recombination scenarios. In a later analysis, each TCR beta chain was defined by its CDR3 amino acid sequence together with its V-gene family, and reads without a unique V-gene family were excluded. A later analysis removed several hundred highly shared, low-generation-probability nucleotide sequences to deal with suspected cross-contamination and a sequencing artifact. In a later analysis, a clonal expansion index was calculated for each public chain from normalized within-repertoire ranks of inferred template counts. In a later analysis, generation probabilities were computed with a VDJ recombination model fitted to out-of-frame rearrangements, and the resulting probabilities were checked against IGoR. In a later analysis, TCR-TCR, TCR-HLA and TCR-CMV co-occurrence was scored with hypergeometric tests, and a repertoire-size bias correction was applied to TCR pairs. To estimate false discovery rates, a later analysis permuted the HLA or CMV assignments 20 times. In a later analysis, co-occurring TCRs were grouped with DBSCAN, and TCRdist sequence similarity was added when clustering was performed within HLA-allele-positive subsets. For co-occurrence clustering, repertoires with fewer than 30,000 or more than 120,000 public chains were excluded, along with roughly 5 repertoires with anomalous nucleotide sharing. The source is immuneACCESS, and TCRdb retained only in-frame sequences with V and J called. Part of the clones is not carried over; for the studies checked, unresolved V genes explain less than half of this, and the remainder is unexplained. V and J calls and clone size are copied from that table; D and trimming were computed from the DNA. This sample gives about 100,000 clones in total; about 70% of them show up just once. The ten largest account for around 5% of the sample.

Trimmed from V: 0 bases; trimmed from J: 7 bases; junction bases lacking a gene match: 6. The CDR3, from cysteine to phenylalanine, totals 15 residues. Kept here is only the CDR3 DNA, which spans 45 bases and is read in frame from base 1. The germline V gene encodes CDR1 MGHRA and CDR2 YSYEKL. The sequence links TRBV4-1 to TRBJ1-5, with 7 bases in between that match TRBD1. This receptor was obtained from a young woman in good health and CMV-seropositive. The sample taken for sequencing was PBMCs. CDR3 protein: CASSQDIQGGQPQHF. The nucleotide sequence reads TGCGCCAGCAGCCAAGATATTCAGGGGGGCCAGCCCCAGCATTTT.